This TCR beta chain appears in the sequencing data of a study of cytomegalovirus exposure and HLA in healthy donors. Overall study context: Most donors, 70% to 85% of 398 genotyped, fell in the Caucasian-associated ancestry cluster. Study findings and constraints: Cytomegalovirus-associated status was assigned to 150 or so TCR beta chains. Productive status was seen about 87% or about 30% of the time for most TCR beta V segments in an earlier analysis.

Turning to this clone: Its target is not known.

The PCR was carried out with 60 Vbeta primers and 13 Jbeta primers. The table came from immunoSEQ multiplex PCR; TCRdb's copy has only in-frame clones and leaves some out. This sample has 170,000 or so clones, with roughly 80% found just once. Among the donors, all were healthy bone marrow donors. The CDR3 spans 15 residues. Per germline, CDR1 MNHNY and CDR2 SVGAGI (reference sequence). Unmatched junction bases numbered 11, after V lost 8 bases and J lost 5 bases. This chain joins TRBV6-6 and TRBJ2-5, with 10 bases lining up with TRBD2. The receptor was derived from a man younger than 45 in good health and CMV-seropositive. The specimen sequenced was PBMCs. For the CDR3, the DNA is TGTGCCAGCGTGGGGGCTAGCGGGAGAGCGGAGACCCAGTACTTC. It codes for CASVGASGRAETQYF.